A selection of T cell receptor beta chains follows, all from one sample in a study of blood T cells in healthy people across ages. Each CDR3 protein is one row after TCRdb ran MiXCR on the 5' RACE reads. This sample carries about 640,000 distinct CDR3 sequences, 58% of them seen once, and the ten largest clones take 30% to 45%. Sample: blood. The receptors shown here come from a man in his fifties or sixties in good health. Both conserved end residues are part of each CDR3. D genes are given only for firm matches. A clone size is listed for some rows: how often the clone was seen (once, few, many), or a class if it is expanded.

TRBJ2-5 13 - TRBV5-1 - CASMEGSQETQYF TGCGCCAGCATGGAGGGATCCCAAGAGACCCAGTACTTC
TRBJ1-5 16 - TRBV27 - CASSSADRWGNQPQHF TGTGCCAGCAGTTCCGCTGACAGGTGGGGCAATCAGCCCCAGCATTTT
TRBJ2-7 15 many TRBV6-5 TRBD1 CASSSPGQGTYEQYF TGTGCCAGCAGTTCCCCGGGACAGGGCACCTACGAGCAGTACTTC
TRBJ2-7 13 - TRBV20-1 - CSARDAPAYEQYF TGCAGTGCTAGAGATGCCCCAGCCTACGAGCAGTACTTC
TRBJ2-7 16 - TRBV4-1 TRBD2 CASSQEQRGGLYEQYF TGCGCCAGCAGCCAAGAGCAGCGGGGGGGCCTCTACGAGCAGTACTTC
TRBJ2-5 13 - TRBV29-1 - CSVVRGKGETQYF TGCAGCGTTGTACGGGGGAAGGGGGAGACCCAGTACTTC
TRBJ2-1 13 - TRBV5-1 - CASSPQTVGEQFF TGCGCCAGCAGCCCGCAGACGGTAGGTGAGCAGTTCTTC
TRBJ2-5 14 many TRBV5-1 TRBD1 CASSLGTGQETQYF TGCGCCAGCAGCTTGGGGACAGGCCAAGAGACCCAGTACTTC
TRBJ2-3 14 once TRBV20-1 - CSAEGSPGTDTQYF TGCAGTGCGGAGGGATCCCCGGGCACAGATACGCAGTATTTT
TRBJ2-5 16 - TRBV4-3 - CASSLQLGLSEETQYF TGCGCCAGCAGCCTGCAGCTGGGGCTGTCGGAAGAGACCCAGTACTTC
TRBJ1-2 15 - TRBV5-5 - CASSLYRTSYQGYTF TGTGCCAGCAGCTTGTACAGGACTTCATACCAGGGCTACACCTTC
TRBJ2-5 15 many TRBV4-1 TRBD2 CASSQVAGGQETQYF TGCGCCAGCAGCCAAGTAGCGGGGGGACAAGAGACCCAGTACTTC
TRBJ2-1 16 - TRBV12-3/TRBV12-4 TRBD2 CASSSLAGGVLDEQFF TGTGCCAGCAGTTCGTTAGCGGGGGGGGTTTTGGATGAGCAGTTCTTC
TRBJ2-7 16 once TRBV12-5 TRBD2 CASGHSGGPSAYEQYF TGTGCTAGTGGCCATAGCGGGGGGCCTTCGGCCTACGAGCAGTACTTC
TRBJ1-2 14 - TRBV6-6 TRBD1 CASTHTGQGDNYTF TGTGCCAGCACCCACACCGGACAGGGGGACAACTACACCTTC
TRBJ1-1 12 - TRBV20-1 - CLIGGLGTEAFF TGCTTAATCGGGGGTTTGGGCACTGAAGCTTTCTTT
TRBJ2-7 15 - TRBV28 - CASSLRASSSYEQYF TGTGCCAGCAGTTTACGGGCCTCCTCCTCCTACGAGCAGTACTTC
TRBJ1-6 13 - TRBV2 - CASSPTNNSPLHF TGTGCCAGCAGTCCTACTAATAATTCACCCCTCCACTTT
TRBJ2-7 15 - TRBV27 TRBD2 CASRLAGKSSYEQYF TGTGCCAGCAGACTAGCGGGGAAAAGCTCCTACGAGCAGTACTTC
TRBJ2-1 11 - TRBV20-1 TRBD1 CSGRTGWEQFF TGCAGTGGCCGGACAGGGTGGGAGCAGTTCTTC
TRBJ2-7 14 - TRBV11-2 TRBD2 CASSPGGGVHEQYF TGTGCCAGCAGCCCGGGGGGTGGGGTCCACGAGCAGTACTTC
TRBJ2-5 14 few TRBV5-1 - CASSLGPGNGPQYF TGCGCCAGCAGCTTGGGTCCGGGGAACGGTCCCCAGTACTTC
TRBJ2-6 16 - TRBV7-9 TRBD1 CASSRTGFSGANVLTF TGTGCCAGCAGCCGGACAGGATTCTCTGGGGCCAACGTCCTGACTTTC
TRBJ1-4 11 - TRBV29-1 TRBD1 CSGETGEKLFF TGCAGCGGCGAGACAGGGGAAAAACTGTTTTTT
TRBJ2-1 16 - TRBV18 - CASSPLDPGVVNEQFF TGTGCCAGCTCACCACTGGACCCAGGGGTGGTCAATGAGCAGTTCTTC
TRBJ1-5 13 - TRBV7-2 - CASSSRVNQPQHF TGTGCCAGCAGCTCCAGGGTGAATCAGCCCCAGCATTTT
TRBJ2-5 15 - TRBV5-1 TRBD1 CASSSQGREGETQYF TGCGCCAGCAGCTCACAGGGGCGCGAGGGGGAGACCCAGTACTTC
TRBJ1-2 12 - TRBV29-1 - CSVEGVSGGYTF TGCAGCGTTGAAGGGGTCTCTGGCGGCTACACCTTC